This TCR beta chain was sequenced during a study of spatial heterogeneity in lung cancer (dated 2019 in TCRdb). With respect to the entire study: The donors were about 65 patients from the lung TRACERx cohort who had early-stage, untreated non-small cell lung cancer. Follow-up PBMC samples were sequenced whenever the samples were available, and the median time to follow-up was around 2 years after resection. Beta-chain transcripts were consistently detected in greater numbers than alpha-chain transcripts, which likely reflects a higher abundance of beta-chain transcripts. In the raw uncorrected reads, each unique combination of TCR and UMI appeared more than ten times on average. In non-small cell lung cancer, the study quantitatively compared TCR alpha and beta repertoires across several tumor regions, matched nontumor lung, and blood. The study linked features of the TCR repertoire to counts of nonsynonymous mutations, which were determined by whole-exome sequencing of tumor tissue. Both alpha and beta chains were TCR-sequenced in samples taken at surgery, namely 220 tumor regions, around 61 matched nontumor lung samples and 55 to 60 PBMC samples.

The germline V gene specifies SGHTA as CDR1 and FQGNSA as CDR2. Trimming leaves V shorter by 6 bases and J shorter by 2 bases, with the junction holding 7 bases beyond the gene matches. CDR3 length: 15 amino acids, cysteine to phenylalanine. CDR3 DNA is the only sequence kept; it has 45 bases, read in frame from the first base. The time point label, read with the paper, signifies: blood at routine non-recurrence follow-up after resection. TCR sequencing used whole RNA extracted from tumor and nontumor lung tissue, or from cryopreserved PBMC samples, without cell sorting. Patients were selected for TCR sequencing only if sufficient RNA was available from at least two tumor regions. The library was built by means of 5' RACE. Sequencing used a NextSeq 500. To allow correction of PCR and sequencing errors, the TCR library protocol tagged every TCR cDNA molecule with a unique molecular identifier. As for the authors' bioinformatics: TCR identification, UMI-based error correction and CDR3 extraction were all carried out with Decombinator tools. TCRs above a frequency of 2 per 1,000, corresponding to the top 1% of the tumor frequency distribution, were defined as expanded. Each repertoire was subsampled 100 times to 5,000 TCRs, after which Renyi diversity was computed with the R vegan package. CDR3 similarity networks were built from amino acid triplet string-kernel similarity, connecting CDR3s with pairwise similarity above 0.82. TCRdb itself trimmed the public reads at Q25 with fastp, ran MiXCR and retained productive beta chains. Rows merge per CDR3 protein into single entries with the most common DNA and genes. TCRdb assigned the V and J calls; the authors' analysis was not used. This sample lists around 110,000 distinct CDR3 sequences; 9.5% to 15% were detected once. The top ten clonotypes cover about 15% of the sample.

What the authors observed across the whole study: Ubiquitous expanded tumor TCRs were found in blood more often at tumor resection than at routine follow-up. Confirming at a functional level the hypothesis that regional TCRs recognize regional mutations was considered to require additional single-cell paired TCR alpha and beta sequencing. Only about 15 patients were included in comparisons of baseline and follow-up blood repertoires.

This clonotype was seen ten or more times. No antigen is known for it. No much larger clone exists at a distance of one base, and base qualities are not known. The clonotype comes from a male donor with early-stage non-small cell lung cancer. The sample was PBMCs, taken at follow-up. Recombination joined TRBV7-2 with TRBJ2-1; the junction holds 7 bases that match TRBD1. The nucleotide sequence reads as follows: TGTGCCAGCAGGGAACAGGGGCGAACCTACAATGAGCAGTTCTTC. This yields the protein CASREQGRTYNEQFF.